One sample yielded the 9 T cell receptor beta chains listed below, sequenced in a study of tumor-infiltrating lymphocytes in primary liver carcinoma. Joint extraction of RNA and DNA used roughly 20-33 mg of bulk tissue that was unsorted. A constant-region primer primed TCR beta cDNA synthesis from about 530 ng of total RNA. A slightly modified ARM-PCR protocol with three nested multiplex PCR rounds produced these TCR beta libraries. The first two PCR rounds used TRBV1-TRBV30 primers with a Cbeta primer, roughly 10 cycles each. MiXCR, run by TCRdb on the multiplex PCR reads, gives a single entry per CDR3 protein. The sample has about 84,000 distinct CDR3 sequences; approximately 72% are singletons. The material sequenced was liver tumor tissue from sampling region 1. Indicated subset: tumor region T1, superior pole. The receptors originated from a man in his forties with primary liver carcinoma and hepatitis B virus infection.

Only one count was recorded for this clonotype. One junction end does not reproduce the germline sequence, and a read error may be involved. This chain's CDR3 is CASSLAGRTDTGELVF. CDR3 nucleotides: TGCGCCAGCAGCTTGGCCGGGCGAACGGACACCGGGGAGCTGGTCTTT. The chain carries TRBV5-1 and TRBJ2-2; D is possibly TRBD1 or TRBD2 (5 bases each). The CDR3 sequence is 16 residues long. Germline V lookup: CDR1 SGHRS, CDR2 YFSETQ.

The V call is TRBV25-1, the J call TRBJ2-3; 12 nucleotides match TRBD2. V shed 4 bases, J shed 7 bases, and the junction held 21 bases outside the gene matches. CDR3 length: 20 residues. Germline lookup yields CDR1 MGHDK and CDR2 SYGVNS. In DNA form, the CDR3 reads TGTGCCAGCAGTGTGTCAGGGCCCAAAAGACTAGCGGGAGCCGCATATACGCAGTATTTT. Translated, it gives CASSVSGPKRLAGAAYTQYF.

This clonotype occurred once. The rearrangement uses TRBV29-1 and TRBJ2-1; the D call may be TRBD1 or TRBD2 (6 bases each). The CDR3 runs 18 residues. Germline-derived CDR1 and CDR2 are SQVTM and ANQGSEA. In DNA form, the CDR3 reads TGCGGCTTTGAAGATATCTCGGGGGCTCTCCTACCCTACAATGAGCAGTTCTTC. Translating it yields CGFEDISGALLPYNEQFF.

Notes on this clonotype: At one boundary the junction diverges from the germline segment, which might be a read error. The genes are TRBV6-1 and TRBJ2-2; 7 nucleotides line up with TRBD2. This CDR3 has 12 amino acids. Germline lookup yields CDR1 MNHNS and CDR2 SASEGT. CDR3 sequence: CATRSGAGELFF. In DNA form, the CDR3 reads TGTGCCACACGTTCCGGGGCGGGGGAGCTGTTTTTC.

A word on this clonotype: Since the CDR3 does not end with the conserved phenylalanine or tryptophan, this likely comes from a read error. V gene TRBV5-5 combines with J gene TRBJ1-2; no firm D call. The length of the CDR3 is 14 residues. Germline V gives CDR1 SGHKS, CDR2 YYEKEE (reference sequence). The CDR3 DNA is TGTGCCAGCAGCTTGGAAGGCGCGAACTATGGTTACACCTCC. Protein product: CASSLEGANYGYTS.

This sequence joins TRBV2 and TRBJ2-7; D may be TRBD1 (6 bases). Germline CDR1 reads SNHLY; CDR2 reads FYNNEI. The CDR3 runs to 15 residues. Trimming stripped 7 bases from V and 0 bases from J, with 16 bases between. The CDR3 protein is CASIFPDSTSYEQYF. For the CDR3, the DNA is TGTGCCAGCATCTTTCCGGACAGTACCTCCTACGAGCAGTACTTC.

This clonotype appeared a single time. This may be a read error: a much more frequent sequence differs by one nucleotide. The chain combines TRBV5-6 with TRBJ1-4, with 9 bases aligning to TRBD1. The CDR3 totals 15 residues. The germline CDR1 and CDR2 sequences are SGHDT and YYEEEE. CDR3 sequence (DNA): TGTGCCAGCAGCATGGGGGGGACAGGGCCCGAAAAACTGTTATTT. This codes for CASSMGGTGPEKLLF.

V usage is TRBV29-1 and J usage is TRBJ2-4; 7 nucleotides match TRBD2. Per the germline V gene, CDR1 is SQVTM and CDR2 is ANQGSEA. V lost 4 bases, J lost 1 base, and 19 bases stayed unmatched. The CDR3 is made up of 19 amino acids. The CDR3 sequence: CSVVGFSARAGLAKNIQYF. The CDR3 DNA reads TGCAGCGTTGTGGGGTTTAGCGCGAGAGCGGGGCTGGCCAAAAACATTCAGTACTTC.

This clonotype was seen a few times. A junction end diverges from the germline sequence, so it may reflect a read error. The chain joins TRBV28 to TRBJ2-7; D remains unclear. The CDR3 is 12 amino acids. Germline CDR1 is MDHEN and CDR2 is SYDVKM. CDR3 loop: CASSLMLGEQYF. CDR3 nucleotides: TGTGCTAGCAGCCTAATGTTAGGCGAGCAGTACTTC. Combining the CDR3 with reference TRBV28 and TRBJ2-7 gives the whole variable domain DVKVTQSSRYLVKRTGEKVFLECVQDMDHENMFWYRQDPGLGLRLIYFSYDVKMKEKGDIPEGYSVSREKKERFSLILESASTNQTSMYLCASSLMLGEQYFGPGTRLTVT.